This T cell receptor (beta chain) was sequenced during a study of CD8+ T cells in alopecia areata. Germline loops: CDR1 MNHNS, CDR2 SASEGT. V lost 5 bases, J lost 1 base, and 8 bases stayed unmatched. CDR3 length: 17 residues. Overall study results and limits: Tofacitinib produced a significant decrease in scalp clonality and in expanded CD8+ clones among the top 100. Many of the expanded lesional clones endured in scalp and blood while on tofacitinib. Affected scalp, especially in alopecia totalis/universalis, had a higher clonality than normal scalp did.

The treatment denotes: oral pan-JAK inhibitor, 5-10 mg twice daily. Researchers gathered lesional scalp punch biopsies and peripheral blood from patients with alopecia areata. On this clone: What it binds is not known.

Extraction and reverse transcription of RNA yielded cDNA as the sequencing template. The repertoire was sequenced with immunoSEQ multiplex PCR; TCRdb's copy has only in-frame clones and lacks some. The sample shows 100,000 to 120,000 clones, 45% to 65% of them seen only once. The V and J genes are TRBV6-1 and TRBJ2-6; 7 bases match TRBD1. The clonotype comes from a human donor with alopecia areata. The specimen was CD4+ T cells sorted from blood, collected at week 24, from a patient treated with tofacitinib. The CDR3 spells CASSQGMGQSGANVLTF. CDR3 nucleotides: TGTGCCAGCAGTCAAGGAATGGGACAGTCTGGGGCCAACGTCCTGACTTTC.